This T cell receptor (beta chain) was retrieved from a study of T cell responses to AZD1222 COVID-19 vaccine. Of note for this clone: Its target is not known.

Study observations and caveats: Spike-specific TCR breadth and depth grew following two AZD1222 doses.

TCRdb's table, derived via immunoSEQ multiplex PCR, lists solely in-frame clones and lacks some. The table has roughly 120,000 clones, more than 65% seen once. Germline values: CDR1 SGHDT, CDR2 YYEEEE. Deletions cut 4 bases from V and 7 bases from J, with 14 bases between. The CDR3 runs 13 residues. The receptor was isolated from an adult in good health. The V call is TRBV5-6, the J call TRBJ1-1, with TRBD1 as a possible D gene (6 bases). The sequencing used peripheral blood, collected on day 0 of AZD1222 vaccination. In DNA, the CDR3 is TGTGCCAGCAGCCGAAGGGGGTCCATTGAAGCTTTCTTT. As protein: CASSRRGSIEAFF.